The clone carrying this T cell receptor (beta chain) was observed many times. Its antigen is as yet unknown. TCRdb recomputed calls from the 5' RACE reads with MiXCR, one row per CDR3 protein. The sample lists more than 50,000 distinct CDR3 sequences, about 3.4% occurring once. This entry comes from a study of neurological immune-mediated disorders. The study, taken as a whole, reports: Expansion of TCR clones was greatest in HTLV-1-associated myelopathy and smallest in multiple sclerosis, where it fell below that of healthy controls.

Germline loops: CDR1 LNHDA, CDR2 SQIVND (reference sequence). This CDR3 is built from 14 residues. V was shortened by 3 bases and J by 5 bases, with 13 bases between the two germline ends. Sample: PBMCs. This TCR was sampled from a woman in her sixties with multiple sclerosis. The rearrangement uses TRBV19 and TRBJ1-2, with D unresolved. Written as DNA, the CDR3 is TGTGCCAGTAGTATGGCGCTCAGGAGTTATGGCTACACCTTC. Translating it yields CASSMALRSYGYTF.